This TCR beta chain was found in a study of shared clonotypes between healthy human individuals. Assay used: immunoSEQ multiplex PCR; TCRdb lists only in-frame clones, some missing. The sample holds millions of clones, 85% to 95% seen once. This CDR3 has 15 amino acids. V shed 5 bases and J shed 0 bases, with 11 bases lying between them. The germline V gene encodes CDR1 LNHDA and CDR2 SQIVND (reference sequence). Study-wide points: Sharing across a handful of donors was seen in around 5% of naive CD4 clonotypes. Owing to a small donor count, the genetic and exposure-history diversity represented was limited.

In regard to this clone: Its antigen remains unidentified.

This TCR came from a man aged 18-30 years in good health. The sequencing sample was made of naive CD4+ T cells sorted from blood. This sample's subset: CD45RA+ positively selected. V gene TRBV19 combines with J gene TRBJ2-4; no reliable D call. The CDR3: CASSAATLAKNIQYF. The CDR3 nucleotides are TGTGCCAGTAGTGCTGCTACTCTAGCCAAAAACATTCAGTACTTC.